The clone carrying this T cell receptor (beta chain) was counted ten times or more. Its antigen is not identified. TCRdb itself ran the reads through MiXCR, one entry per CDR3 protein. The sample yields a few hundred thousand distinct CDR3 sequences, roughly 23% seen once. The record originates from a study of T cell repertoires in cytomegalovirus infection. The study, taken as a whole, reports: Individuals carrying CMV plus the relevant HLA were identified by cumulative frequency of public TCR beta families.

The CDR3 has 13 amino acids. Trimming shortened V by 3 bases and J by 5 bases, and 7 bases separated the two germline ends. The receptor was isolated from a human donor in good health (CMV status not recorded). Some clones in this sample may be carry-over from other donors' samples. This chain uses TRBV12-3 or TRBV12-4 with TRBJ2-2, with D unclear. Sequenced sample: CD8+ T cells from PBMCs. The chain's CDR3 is CASSFAWTGELFF. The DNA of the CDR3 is TGTGCCAGCAGTTTTGCCTGGACCGGGGAGCTGTTTTTT.